Following are 17 T cell receptor beta chains from one sample sequenced in a study of blood T cell repertoires in COVID-19. TCRdb's copy holds only in-frame clones and misses some; the assay was immunoSEQ multiplex PCR. The repertoire holds nearly 200,000 clones, with about 88% as singletons. The sequenced sample consisted of peripheral blood. The receptors were sampled from a woman aged 40 to 50 who had recovered from COVID-19.

This chain uses TRBV6-5 with TRBJ2-7; the D gene is possibly TRBD1 (6 bases). V dropped 7 bases and J dropped 5 bases, with 18 bases sitting between them. The CDR3 has 14 residues. CDR1 MNHEY and CDR2 SVGAGI come from the germline V gene. In DNA, the CDR3 is TGTGCCAGCACTACCGTACAGGGATCAGACGAGCAGTACTTC. Its translation: CASTTVQGSDEQYF.

V and J are TRBV11-3 and TRBJ2-3; 7 bases line up with TRBD2. This CDR3 has 15 residues. The V segment lost 3 bases and the J segment 0 bases; nucleotides outside the gene matches: 3. Germline lookup yields CDR1 SGHNT and CDR2 YENEEA. CDR3 sequence reads: CASSLASGSTDTQYF. Here the CDR3 DNA reads TGTGCCAGCAGCTTGGCTAGCGGCAGCACAGATACGCAGTATTTT.

The chain recombines TRBV7-2 with TRBJ1-3; D call uncertain. The CDR3 covers 16 residues. CDR1 is SGHTA and CDR2 is FQGNSA in the germline V gene. Trimming shortened V by 1 base and J by 2 bases, and 12 bases separated the two germline ends. CDR3 sequence (DNA): TGTGCCAGCAGCTTAGAGTCCGGGAAGACTGGAAACACCATATATTTT. Its translation: CASSLESGKTGNTIYF.

The V gene is TRBV3-1 (or the pseudogene TRBV3-2), the J gene TRBJ2-7, with 7 bases lining up with TRBD2. The V gene end was trimmed by 4 bases and the J gene end by 0 bases; junction bases not matched to a gene: 6. The CDR3 loop spans 15 amino acids. Germline CDR1 is LGHDT and CDR2 is YNNKEL (reference sequence). For the CDR3, the DNA is TGTGCCAGCAGCCCCCCGGGAGGCCTCTCCTACGAGCAGTACTTC. This codes for CASSPPGGLSYEQYF.

V gene TRBV6-5 combines with J gene TRBJ2-7; weak D call: TRBD2 (5 bases). CDR1 is MNHEY and CDR2 is SVGAGI in the germline V gene. The CDR3 is made up of 14 amino acids. V gave up 2 bases and J gave up 0 bases, with 8 bases separating them. CDR3 sequence reads: CASSYEGPSYEQYF. CDR3 in DNA: TGTGCCAGCAGTTACGAGGGCCCCTCCTACGAGCAGTACTTC.

This chain uses TRBV29-1 with TRBJ1-2, with D uncertain. The V end lost 6 bases, the J end lost 6 bases, and 8 bases lay between the germline ends. The germline gives CDR1 SQVTM, CDR2 ANQGSEA. The CDR3 has 10 residues. The DNA of the CDR3 is TGCAGCGTGGAGGGAGATGGCTACACCTTC. The encoded protein is CSVEGDGYTF.

The rearrangement joins TRBV9 to TRBJ2-1; 9 positions match TRBD2. Unmatched junction bases numbered 6, after V lost 1 base and J lost 7 bases. Germline values: CDR1 SGDLS, CDR2 YYNGEE. There are 15 residues in the CDR3. CDR3 nucleotides: TGTGCCAGCAGCGTAATGGTTAGCGGGAGTAATGAGCAGTTCTTC. Encoded protein: CASSVMVSGSNEQFF.

This clone was detected once. The rearrangement joins TRBV11-2 to TRBJ1-1; D remains ambiguous. V lost 0 bases to trimming and J lost 2 bases, with 10 bases between them. CDR3 size: 15 residues. CDR1 is SGHAT, CDR2 FQNNGV, per germline. The CDR3 bases are TGTGCCAGCAGCTTAGATCGCACATTCAACACTGAAGCTTTCTTT. Translated, it gives CASSLDRTFNTEAFF. The full variable domain, in which reference TRBV11-2 and TRBJ1-1 provide the parts outside the CDR3, is EAGVAQSPRYKIIEKRQSVAFWCNPISGHATLYWYQQILGQGPKLLIQFQNNGVVDDSQLPKDRFSAERLKGVDSTLKIQPAKLEDSAVYLCASSLDRTFNTEAFFGQGTRLTVV.

The rearrangement joins TRBV24-1 to TRBJ2-2; 9 bases match TRBD1. Germline V gives CDR1 KGHDR, CDR2 SFDVKD. The V and J ends lost 4 bases and 0 bases, in that order; junction bases with no gene match: 5. CDR3 size: 17 residues. CDR3 amino acids: CATSDPGQGSNTGELFF. In DNA, the CDR3 is TGTGCCACCAGTGACCCCGGACAGGGGTCGAACACCGGGGAGCTGTTTTTT.

The chain links TRBV11-1 to TRBJ2-1; 7 nucleotides line up with TRBD1. There are 16 residues in the CDR3. V lost 3 bases, J lost 8 bases, and 13 bases stayed unmatched. Per germline, CDR1 SGHAT and CDR2 FQDESV (reference sequence). The DNA for the CDR3 is TGTGCCAGCAGCTTGGGTAGAGACAGGGCTATAGATGAGCAGTTCTTC. It yields the protein CASSLGRDRAIDEQFF.

The chain links TRBV29-1 to TRBJ2-1; perhaps TRBD2 as D (5 bases). Germline V lookup: CDR1 SQVTM, CDR2 ANQGSEA. Trimming took off 3 bases at V and 2 bases at J, with 11 bases between the two ends. The CDR3 covers 14 residues. The CDR3 region is CSVDASLAYNEQFF. In DNA form, the CDR3 reads TGCAGCGTTGACGCTAGCCTAGCCTACAATGAGCAGTTCTTC.

The V call is TRBV6-5, the J call TRBJ2-3; 8 positions match TRBD2. The CDR3 is 16 residues long. V shed 0 bases, J shed 4 bases, and the junction held 6 bases outside the gene matches. Germline V gives CDR1 MNHEY, CDR2 SVGAGI. CDR3 loop: CASSYSTSVVADTQYF. DNA for the CDR3: TGTGCCAGCAGTTACTCGACTAGCGTGGTGGCAGATACGCAGTATTTT.

V gene TRBV18 combines with J gene TRBJ1-2, with D possibly TRBD1 on 5 matching bases. Germline assignment: CDR1 KGHSH and CDR2 LQKENI. The length of the CDR3 is 14 residues. V gave up 2 bases and J gave up 7 bases, with 14 bases separating them. CDR3 sequence reads: CASSPGKGRGGYTF. CDR3 bases: TGTGCCAGCTCACCAGGAAAAGGAAGGGGTGGCTACACCTTC. Full variable domain (outside the CDR3, taken from reference TRBV18 and TRBJ1-2): NAGVMQNPRHLVRRRGQEARLRCSPMKGHSHVYWYRQLPEEGLKFMVYLQKENIIDESGMPKERFSAEFPKEGPSILRIQQVVRGDSAAYFCASSPGKGRGGYTFGSGTRLTVV.

This clone has a single count. The chain has TRBV2 and TRBJ2-1; D perhaps matches TRBD2 (6 bases). Germline-derived CDR1 and CDR2 are SNHLY and FYNNEI. The length of the CDR3 is 14 residues. Trimming removed 4 bases at V and 7 bases at J, with 14 bases between. The CDR3 loop is CASSGSLAENEQFF. The CDR3 bases are TGTGCCAGCAGTGGGTCCTTAGCGGAGAATGAGCAGTTCTTC.

V usage is TRBV7-2 and J usage is TRBJ2-7; 10 bases are shared with TRBD1. The CDR3 extends over 15 amino acids. V shed 1 base, J shed 1 base, and the junction held 1 base outside the gene matches. Per germline, CDR1 SGHTA and CDR2 FQGNSA. The DNA of the CDR3 is TGTGCCAGCAGCTTAGTGGGACAGGGGTCCTACGAGCAGTACTTC. Translating it yields CASSLVGQGSYEQYF. Drawing the rest from reference TRBV7-2 and TRBJ2-7, the complete variable domain is GAGVSQSPSNKVTEKGKDVELRCDPISGHTALYWYRQSLGQGLEFLIYFQGNSAPDKSGLPSDRFSAERTGGSVSTLTIQRTQQEDSAVYLCASSLVGQGSYEQYFGPGTRLTVT.

The J gene is TRBJ2-7, the V gene TRBV27; 8 positions agree with TRBD1. The germline V gene encodes CDR1 MNHEY and CDR2 SMNVEV (reference sequence). The CDR3 totals 15 residues. V shed 2 bases and J 3 bases; nucleotides not matched to a gene: 6. CDR3 in amino acids: CASSLTTGVFYEQYF. The DNA for the CDR3 is TGTGCCAGCAGTTTAACGACAGGGGTCTTCTACGAGCAGTACTTC.

The chain uses TRBV6-2 or TRBV6-3 and TRBJ2-1; 16 nucleotides line up with TRBD2. The CDR3 is 17 residues long. The V segment lost 2 bases and the J segment 8 bases; nucleotides outside the gene matches: 6. The germline V gene has CDR1 MNHEY and CDR2 SVGEGT. CDR3 protein: CASSYRGTSGRAHEQFF. CDR3 DNA: TGTGCCAGCAGTTACCGAGGGACTAGCGGGAGGGCCCATGAGCAGTTCTTC.